The clone carrying this TCR beta chain was seen more than once but under ten times. The target antigen is unknown. The CDR3 is 15 amino acids. The germline CDR1 and CDR2 sequences are MNHNS and SASEGT. V lost 2 bases, J lost 9 bases, and 19 bases lay in between. The entry originates in a study of metastatic and nonmetastatic thyroid tumors. Study-level information: Repertoire data that came from the blood and tumor or nodule tissue of malignant and benign thyroid patients were compared.

The study's findings and limits: In both blood and tumor samples, TCR beta diversity was reported significantly higher for malignant than benign nodules.

In the source study's methods: For papillary thyroid cancer, a distant-metastasis classifier was constructed from CDR3 differences observed across clinicopathological groups. TCRdb called clones again from the PCR reads with MiXCR. TCRdb, not the authors, supplied the V and J calls. The sample consists of 35,000 to 50,000 clones, around an eighth of them appearing once. None of the patients had undergone any treatment ahead of thyroid surgery. The specimen sequenced was blood. The chain carries TRBV6-1 and TRBJ1-2; D is unclear. This TCR came from a female donor with papillary thyroid cancer or a benign thyroid nodule (not recorded which). Some clones in this sample may be carry-over from other donors' samples. The CDR3 nucleotides read TGTGCCAGCAGTGAATCCGGGAATCCCCTCCATCGCTACACCTTC. Protein product: CASSESGNPLHRYTF.